This TCR beta chain is from a study of breast tumors, draining lymph nodes, adjacent tissues. The lymph nodes were axillary draining lymph nodes from breast cancer patients. A few counts support this clonotype. The V end was cut by 5 bases, the J end by 3 bases, with 11 bases between. This CDR3 has 14 residues. CDR1 SGHDN and CDR2 FVKESK come from the germline V gene. Via MiXCR, TCRdb re-called the multiplex PCR reads, giving one row per CDR3 protein. The table has fewer than 200,000 distinct CDR3 sequences, about 30% seen once. The rearrangement links TRBV14 to TRBJ2-4; D remains ambiguous. This clonotype originated in a female donor with breast cancer. Some clones in this sample may be carry-over from other donors' samples. The sample was axillary lymph node tissue. The CDR3 nucleotides are TGTGCCAGCAGCGCAGACCGAGGCAAAAACATTCAGTACTTC. Translated, it gives CASSADRGKNIQYF.